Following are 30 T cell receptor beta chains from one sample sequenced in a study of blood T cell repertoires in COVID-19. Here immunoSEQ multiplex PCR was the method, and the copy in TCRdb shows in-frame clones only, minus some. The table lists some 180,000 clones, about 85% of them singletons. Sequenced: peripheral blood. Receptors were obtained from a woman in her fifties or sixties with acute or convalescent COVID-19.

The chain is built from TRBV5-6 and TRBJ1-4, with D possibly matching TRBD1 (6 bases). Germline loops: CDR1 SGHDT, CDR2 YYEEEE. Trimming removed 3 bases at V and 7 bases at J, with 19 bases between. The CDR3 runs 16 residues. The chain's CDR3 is CASSYLGPGAGEKLFF. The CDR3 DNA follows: TGTGCCAGCAGCTATCTTGGCCCAGGGGCGGGTGAAAAACTGTTTTTT. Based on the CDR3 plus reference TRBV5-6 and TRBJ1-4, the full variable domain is DAGVTQSPTHLIKTRGQQVTLRCSPKSGHDTVSWYQQALGQGPQFIFQYYEEEERQRGNFPDRFSGHQFPNYSSELNVNALLLGDSALYLCASSYLGPGAGEKLFFGSGTQLSVL.

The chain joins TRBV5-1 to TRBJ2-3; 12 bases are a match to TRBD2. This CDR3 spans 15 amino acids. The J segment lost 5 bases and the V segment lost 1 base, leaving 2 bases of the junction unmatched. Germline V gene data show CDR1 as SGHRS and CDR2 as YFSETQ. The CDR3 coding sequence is TGCGCCAGCAGCTTGACTAGCGGGAGGTTAGATACGCAGTATTTT. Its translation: CASSLTSGRLDTQYF.

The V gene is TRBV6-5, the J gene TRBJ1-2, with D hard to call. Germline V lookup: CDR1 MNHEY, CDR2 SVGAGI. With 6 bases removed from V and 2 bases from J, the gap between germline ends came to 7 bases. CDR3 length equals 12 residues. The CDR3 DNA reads TGTGCCAGCAGCCAGGCAAACTATGGCTACACCTTC. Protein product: CASSQANYGYTF.

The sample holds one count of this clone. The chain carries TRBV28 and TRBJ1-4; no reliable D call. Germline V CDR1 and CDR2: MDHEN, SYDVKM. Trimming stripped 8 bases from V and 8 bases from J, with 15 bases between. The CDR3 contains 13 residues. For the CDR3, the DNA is TGTGCCAGCGCCGGTGGAGGAGTGGAAAAACTGTTTTTT. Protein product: CASAGGGVEKLFF.

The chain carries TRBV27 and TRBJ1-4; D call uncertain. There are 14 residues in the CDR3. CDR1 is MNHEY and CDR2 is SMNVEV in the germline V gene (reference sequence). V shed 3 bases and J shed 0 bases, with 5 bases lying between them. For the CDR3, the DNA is TGTGCCAGCAGTTTTTCCACAACTAATGAAAAACTGTTTTTT. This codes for CASSFSTTNEKLFF.

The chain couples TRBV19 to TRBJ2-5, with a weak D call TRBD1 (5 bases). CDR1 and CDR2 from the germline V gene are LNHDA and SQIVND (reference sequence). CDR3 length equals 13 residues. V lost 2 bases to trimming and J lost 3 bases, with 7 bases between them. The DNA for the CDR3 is TGTGCCAGTAGTATATTAGGGGAAGAGACCCAGTACTTC. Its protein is CASSILGEETQYF.

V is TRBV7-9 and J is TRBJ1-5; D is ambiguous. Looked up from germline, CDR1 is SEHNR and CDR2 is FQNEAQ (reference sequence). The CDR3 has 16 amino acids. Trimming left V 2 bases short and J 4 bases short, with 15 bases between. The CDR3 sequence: CASSLSTLGRNQPQHF. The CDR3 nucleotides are TGTGCCAGCAGCTTAAGTACTTTGGGCCGGAATCAGCCCCAGCATTTT.

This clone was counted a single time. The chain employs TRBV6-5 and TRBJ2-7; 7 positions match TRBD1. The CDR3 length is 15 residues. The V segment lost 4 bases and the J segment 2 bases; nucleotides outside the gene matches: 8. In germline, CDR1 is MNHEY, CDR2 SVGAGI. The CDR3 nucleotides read TGTGCCAGCAGTTTGGCAGGGGGTTCCCCCTACGAGCAGTACTTC. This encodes CASSLAGGSPYEQYF.

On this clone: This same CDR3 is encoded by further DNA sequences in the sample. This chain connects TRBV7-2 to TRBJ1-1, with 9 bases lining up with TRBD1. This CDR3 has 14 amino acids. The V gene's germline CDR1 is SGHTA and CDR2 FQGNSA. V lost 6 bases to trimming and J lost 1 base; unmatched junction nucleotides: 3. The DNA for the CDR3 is TGTGCCAGCAGATCGACAGGGGGGAACACTGAAGCTTTCTTT. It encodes CASRSTGGNTEAFF.

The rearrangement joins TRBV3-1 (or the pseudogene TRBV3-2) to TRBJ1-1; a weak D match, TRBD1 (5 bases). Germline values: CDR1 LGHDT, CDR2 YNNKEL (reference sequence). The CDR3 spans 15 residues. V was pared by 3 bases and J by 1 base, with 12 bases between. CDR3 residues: CASSHYQGENTEAFF. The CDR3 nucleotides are TGTGCCAGCAGCCATTACCAGGGTGAGAACACTGAAGCTTTCTTT.

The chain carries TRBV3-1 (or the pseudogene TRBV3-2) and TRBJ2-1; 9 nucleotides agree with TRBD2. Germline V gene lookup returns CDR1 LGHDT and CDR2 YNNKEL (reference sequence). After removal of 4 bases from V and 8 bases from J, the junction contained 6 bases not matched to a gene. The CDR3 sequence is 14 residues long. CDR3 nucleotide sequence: TGTGCCAGCAGCCTCGGACTAGCGTCCGATGAGCAGTTCTTC. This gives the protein CASSLGLASDEQFF.

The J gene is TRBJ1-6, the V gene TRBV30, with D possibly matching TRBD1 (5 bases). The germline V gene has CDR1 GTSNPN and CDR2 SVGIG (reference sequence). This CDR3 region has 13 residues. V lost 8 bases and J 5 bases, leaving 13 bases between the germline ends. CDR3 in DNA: TGTGCCGGTACAGGTGAACATAATTCACCCCTCCACTTT. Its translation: CAGTGEHNSPLHF.

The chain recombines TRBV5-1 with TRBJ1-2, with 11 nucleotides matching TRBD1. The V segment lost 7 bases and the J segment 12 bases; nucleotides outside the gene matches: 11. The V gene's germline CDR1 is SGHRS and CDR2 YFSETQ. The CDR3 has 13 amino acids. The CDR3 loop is CASASRTGGEDTF. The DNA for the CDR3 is TGCGCCAGCGCTTCCAGGACAGGGGGCGAGGACACCTTC. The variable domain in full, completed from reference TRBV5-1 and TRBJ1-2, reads KAGVTQTPRYLIKTRGQQVTLSCSPISGHRSVSWYQQTPGQGLQFLFEYFSETQRNKGNFPGRFSGRQFSNSRSEMNVSTLELGDSALYLCASASRTGGEDTFGSGTRLTVV.

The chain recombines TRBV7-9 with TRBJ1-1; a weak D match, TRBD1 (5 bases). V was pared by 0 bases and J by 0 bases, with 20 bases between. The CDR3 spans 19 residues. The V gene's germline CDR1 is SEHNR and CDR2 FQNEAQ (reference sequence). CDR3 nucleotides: TGTGCCAGCAGCTTAGCCCTCCAATGGGCAGGGAAACTGAACACTGAAGCTTTCTTT. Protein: CASSLALQWAGKLNTEAFF.

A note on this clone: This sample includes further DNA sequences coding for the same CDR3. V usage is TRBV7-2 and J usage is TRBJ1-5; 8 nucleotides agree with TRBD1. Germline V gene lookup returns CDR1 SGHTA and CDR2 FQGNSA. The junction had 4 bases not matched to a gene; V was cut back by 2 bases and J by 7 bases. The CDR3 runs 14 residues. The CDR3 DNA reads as TGTGCCAGCAGCTTATCGTCAGGGGGCCAGCCCCAGCATTTT. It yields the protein CASSLSSGGQPQHF.

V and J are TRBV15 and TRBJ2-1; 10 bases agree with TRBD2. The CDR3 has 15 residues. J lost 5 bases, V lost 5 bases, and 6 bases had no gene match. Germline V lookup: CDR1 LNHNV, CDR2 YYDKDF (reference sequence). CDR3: CATSGLAGAHNEQFF. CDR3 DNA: TGTGCCACCAGCGGCCTAGCGGGAGCTCACAATGAGCAGTTCTTC. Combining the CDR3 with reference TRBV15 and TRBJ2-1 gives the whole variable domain DAMVIQNPRYQVTQFGKPVTLSCSQTLNHNVMYWYQQKSSQAPKLLFHYYDKDFNNEADTPDNFQSRRPNTSFCFLDIRSPGLGDTAMYLCATSGLAGAHNEQFFGPGTRLTVL.

The CDR3 DNA follows: TGTGCCGCGGGACAGGGTCGGACCGGGGAGCTGTTTTTT. Its translation is CAAGQGRTGELFF. The chain uses TRBV24-1 and TRBJ2-2, with 9 nucleotides matching TRBD1. CDR3 length: 13 residues. Germline CDR1 is KGHDR and CDR2 is SFDVKD. V dropped 12 bases and J dropped 5; count of bases not matched to a gene: 6.

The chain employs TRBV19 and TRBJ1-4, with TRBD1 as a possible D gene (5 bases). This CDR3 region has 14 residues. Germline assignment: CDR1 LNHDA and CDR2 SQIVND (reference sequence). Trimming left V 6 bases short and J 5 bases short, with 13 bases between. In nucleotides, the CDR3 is TGTGCCAGTAGCTCCGGGACTGTGAATGAAAAACTGTTTTTT. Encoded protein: CASSSGTVNEKLFF.

This CDR3 reads CASSSRGQGAGETQYF. DNA of the CDR3: TGCGCCAGCAGCTCGCGGGGACAGGGGGCAGGAGAGACCCAGTACTTC. The chain is built from TRBV5-1 and TRBJ2-5, with 12 bases that match TRBD1. Germline CDR1 and CDR2: SGHRS and YFSETQ. CDR3 length: 16 residues. V lost 3 bases and J lost 4; bases outside the gene matches: 7.

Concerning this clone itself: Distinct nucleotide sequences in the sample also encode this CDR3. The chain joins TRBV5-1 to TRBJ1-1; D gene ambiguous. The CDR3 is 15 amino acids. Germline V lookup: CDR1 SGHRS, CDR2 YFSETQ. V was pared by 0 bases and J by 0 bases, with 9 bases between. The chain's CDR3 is CASSLAGGMNTEAFF. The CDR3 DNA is TGCGCCAGCAGCTTGGCCGGAGGGATGAACACTGAAGCTTTCTTT.

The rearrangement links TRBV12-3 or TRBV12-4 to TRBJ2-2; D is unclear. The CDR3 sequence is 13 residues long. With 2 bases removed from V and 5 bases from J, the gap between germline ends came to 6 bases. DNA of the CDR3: TGTGCCAGCAGTTTAATGCAGACCGGGGAGCTGTTTTTT. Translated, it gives CASSLMQTGELFF.

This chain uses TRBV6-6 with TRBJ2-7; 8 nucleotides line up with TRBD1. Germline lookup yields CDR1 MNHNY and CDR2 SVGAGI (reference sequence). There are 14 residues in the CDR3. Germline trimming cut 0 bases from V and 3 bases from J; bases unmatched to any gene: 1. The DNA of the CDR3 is TGTGCCAGCAGTTACTCGACAGGGGACTACGAGCAGTACTTC. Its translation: CASSYSTGDYEQYF.

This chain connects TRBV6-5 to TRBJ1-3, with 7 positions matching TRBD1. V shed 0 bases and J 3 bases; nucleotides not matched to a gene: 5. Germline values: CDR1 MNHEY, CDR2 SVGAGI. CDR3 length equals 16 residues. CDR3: CASSYSDRAFGNTIYF. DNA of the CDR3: TGTGCCAGCAGTTACTCCGACAGGGCGTTTGGAAACACCATATATTTT.

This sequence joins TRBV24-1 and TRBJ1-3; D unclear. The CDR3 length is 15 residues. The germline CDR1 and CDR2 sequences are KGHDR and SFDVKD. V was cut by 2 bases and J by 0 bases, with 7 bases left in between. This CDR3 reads CATSDSSLSGNTIYF. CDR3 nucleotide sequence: TGTGCCACCAGTGATTCAAGCCTCTCTGGAAACACCATATATTTT.

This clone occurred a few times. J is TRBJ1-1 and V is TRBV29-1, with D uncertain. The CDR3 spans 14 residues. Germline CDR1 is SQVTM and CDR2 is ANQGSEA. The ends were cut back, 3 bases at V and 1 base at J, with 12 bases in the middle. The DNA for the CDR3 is TGCAGCGTTGAGGGTTCGGGTCGGAACACTGAAGCTTTCTTT. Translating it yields CSVEGSGRNTEAFF.

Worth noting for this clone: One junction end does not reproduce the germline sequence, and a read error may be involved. The CDR3 protein is CASSLAAGRMNTGELFF. Written as DNA, the CDR3 is TGTGCCAGCAGCTTGGCTGCAGGCAGGATGAACACCGGAGAGCTGTTTTTT. The J gene is TRBJ2-2, the V gene TRBV5-4; D remains unclear. CDR1 SGHNT and CDR2 YYREEE come from the germline V gene (reference sequence). CDR3 size: 17 residues.

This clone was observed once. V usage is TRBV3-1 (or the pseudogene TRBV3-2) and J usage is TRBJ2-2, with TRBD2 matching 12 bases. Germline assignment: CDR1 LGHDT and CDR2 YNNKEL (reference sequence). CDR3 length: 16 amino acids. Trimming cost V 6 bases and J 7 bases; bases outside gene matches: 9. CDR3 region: CASSQTSGRIGGELFF. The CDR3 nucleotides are TGTGCCAGCAGTCAGACTAGCGGGAGAATCGGCGGGGAGCTGTTTTTT.

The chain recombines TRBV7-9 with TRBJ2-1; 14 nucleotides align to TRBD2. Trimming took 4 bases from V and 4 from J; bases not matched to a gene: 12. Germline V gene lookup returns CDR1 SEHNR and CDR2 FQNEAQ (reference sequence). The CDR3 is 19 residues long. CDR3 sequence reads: CASSSVSGTSGSEYNEQFF. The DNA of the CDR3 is TGTGCCAGCAGCTCGGTCTCCGGGACTAGCGGGAGTGAGTACAATGAGCAGTTCTTC.

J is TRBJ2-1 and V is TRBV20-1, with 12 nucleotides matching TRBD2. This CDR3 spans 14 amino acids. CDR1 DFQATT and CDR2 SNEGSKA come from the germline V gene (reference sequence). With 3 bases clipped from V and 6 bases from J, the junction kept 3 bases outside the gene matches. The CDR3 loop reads CSASATSGSNEQFF. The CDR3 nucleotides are TGCAGTGCTAGTGCGACTAGCGGGAGCAATGAGCAGTTCTTC.

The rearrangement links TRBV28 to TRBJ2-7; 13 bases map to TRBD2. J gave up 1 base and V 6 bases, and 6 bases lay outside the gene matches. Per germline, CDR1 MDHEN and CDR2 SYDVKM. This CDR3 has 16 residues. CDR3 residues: CASRSLAGGTSYEQYF. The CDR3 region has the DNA TGTGCCAGCAGATCACTAGCGGGAGGGACGTCCTACGAGCAGTACTTC.